This passage covers 5 T cell receptor beta chains from one sample sequenced in a study of beta chain features in type 1 diabetes (dated by TCRdb to 2017 to 2018). The protocol used for the library was the immunoSEQ multiplex PCR assay. All of the isolated RNA was reverse transcribed with the High Capacity cDNA Reverse Transcription Kit, so expressed TCRB transcripts were sequenced. TCRdb obtained this table from immuneACCESS and retained in-frame rearrangements with V and J assigned. These tables miss some clones; where compared with another copy, unresolved V genes account for less than half of the shortfall, and the remainder is unexplained. The sample contains 350,000 to 400,000 clones, around 15% of them found a single time. The top ten clonotypes cover approximately 0.02% of the sample. The material sequenced was naive CD4+ T cells from blood. Read against the paper, the sample's cell subset or site label means: true naive CD4+ T cells. The receptors stem from a young woman in good health.

V gene TRBV28 combines with J gene TRBJ2-3, with 7 bases identical to TRBD1. There are 14 residues in the CDR3. The J segment lost 1 base and the V segment lost 3 bases, leaving 1 base of the junction unmatched. Germline CDR1 reads MDHEN; CDR2 reads SYDVKM. Here the CDR3 DNA reads TGTGCCAGCAGTTTGGGACAGCGCACAGATACGCAGTATTTT. Translation gives CASSLGQRTDTQYF.

The sample holds a few counts of this clone. The V call is TRBV30, the J call TRBJ1-2; D is possibly TRBD1 (5 bases). Trimming removed 7 bases at V and 7 bases at J, with 13 bases between. CDR1 is GTSNPN, CDR2 SVGIG, per germline (reference sequence). The CDR3 spans 11 residues. Written as DNA, the CDR3 is TGTGCCTACAACCAGGGAGGTGGCTACACCTTC. Amino acid sequence: CAYNQGGGYTF.

The CDR3 region is CASSVTRSGRVETQYF. In DNA, the CDR3 is TGTGCCAGCAGCGTGACACGTAGCGGGAGGGTAGAGACCCAGTACTTC. The V call is TRBV9, the J call TRBJ2-5, with 11 bases aligning to TRBD2. V shed 2 bases and J 4 bases; nucleotides not matched to a gene: 7. The CDR3 consists of 16 residues. The germline gives CDR1 SGDLS, CDR2 YYNGEE.

This clone was seen a handful of times. The V and J genes are TRBV12-5 and TRBJ2-7; TRBD2 might be the D (5 bases). V lost 6 bases and J 3 bases, leaving 9 bases between the germline ends. There are 12 residues in the CDR3. Germline V gives CDR1 LGHNT, CDR2 FRNRAP. The CDR3 sequence: CASGRDLYEQYF. CDR3 coding DNA: TGTGCTAGTGGGAGGGATCTCTACGAGCAGTACTTC.

V gene TRBV28 combines with J gene TRBJ2-1, with 7 bases identical to TRBD2. The junction had 0 bases not matched to a gene; V was cut back by 7 bases and J by 0 bases. This CDR3 region has 13 residues. Germline CDR1 is MDHEN and CDR2 is SYDVKM. DNA of the CDR3: TGTGCCAGCACTAGCGGCTCCTACAATGAGCAGTTCTTC. It encodes CASTSGSYNEQFF.